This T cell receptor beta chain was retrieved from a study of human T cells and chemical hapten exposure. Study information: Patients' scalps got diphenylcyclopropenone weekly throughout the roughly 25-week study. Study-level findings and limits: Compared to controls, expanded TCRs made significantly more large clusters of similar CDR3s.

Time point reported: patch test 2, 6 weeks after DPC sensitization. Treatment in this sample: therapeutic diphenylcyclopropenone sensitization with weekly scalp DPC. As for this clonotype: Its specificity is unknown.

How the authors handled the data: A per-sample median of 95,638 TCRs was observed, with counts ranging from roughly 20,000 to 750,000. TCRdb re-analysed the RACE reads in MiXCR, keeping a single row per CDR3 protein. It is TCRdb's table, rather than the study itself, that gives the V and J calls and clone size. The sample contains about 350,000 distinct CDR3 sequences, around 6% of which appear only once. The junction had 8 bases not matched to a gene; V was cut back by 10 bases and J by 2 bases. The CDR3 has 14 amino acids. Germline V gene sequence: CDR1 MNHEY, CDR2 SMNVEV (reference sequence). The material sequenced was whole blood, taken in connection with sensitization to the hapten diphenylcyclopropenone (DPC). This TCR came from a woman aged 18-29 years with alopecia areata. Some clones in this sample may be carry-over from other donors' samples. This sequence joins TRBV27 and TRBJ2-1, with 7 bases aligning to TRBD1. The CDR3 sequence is CATRIGGAYNEQFF. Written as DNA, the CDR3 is TGTGCCACCAGGATAGGGGGCGCCTACAATGAGCAGTTCTTC.